The present TCR beta chain was sequenced within a study of blood T cell repertoires in COVID-19. Across the whole study: Sites across the United States, Italy and Spain contributed samples from acute and convalescent COVID-19. PBMCs, B-cell-depleted T cells, or T cells were the source of the cDNA or gDNA that made up the material.

Original data processing: Estimation of nucleated cell counts was performed using reference gene primer amplification. Generated by immunoSEQ multiplex PCR, the TCRdb table keeps only in-frame clones and is missing some. For V, J and clone size, that table is used; D and trimming come from the DNA. The table shows approximately 60,000 clones, with around 76% occurring only once. This CDR3 has 15 amino acids. Losses at the gene ends were 3 bases for V and 5 bases for J; bases not matched to a gene: 7. Germline CDR1 GTSNPN, CDR2 SVGIG (reference sequence). The source is a woman aged 60 to 75 with acute or convalescent COVID-19. The sequenced sample was peripheral blood. The chain recombines TRBV30 with TRBJ2-2, with 9 bases aligning to TRBD1. CDR3 DNA sequence: TGTGCCTGGAGATACCGGGACAGGGTTACCGGGGAGCTGTTTTTT. Its translation: CAWRYRDRVTGELFF.